The subject of this entry is one T cell receptor beta chain. This specimen comes from a study of T cell changes during pregnancy in multiple sclerosis. There are 14 residues in the CDR3. V dropped 7 bases and J dropped 7; count of bases not matched to a gene: 13. Germline assignment: CDR1 MNHEY and CDR2 SVGAGI. Profiling relied on immunoSEQ multiplex PCR, and the TCRdb table lists in-frame clones only, not all of them. The table includes approximately 99,000 clones, approximately 93% detected once. The sample was peripheral blood, taken after pregnancy. The clonotype was recovered from a female donor with multiple sclerosis, enrolled in a pregnancy study. V gene TRBV6-5 combines with J gene TRBJ2-7; 7 nucleotides line up with TRBD2. CDR3 nucleotide sequence: TGTGCCAGCACCCCTAAGCGGGCTAGCGGTGAGCAGTACTTC. It is translated as CASTPKRASGEQYF.